These 29 T cell receptor beta chains came from one sample sequenced in a study of T cell responses to AZD1222 COVID-19 vaccine. The assay was immunoSEQ multiplex PCR, and TCRdb's table has in-frame clones only and misses some. The data show some 150,000 clones, 90% to 95% seen once. Sequenced material: peripheral blood, taken on day 0 of AZD1222 vaccination. The origin of the receptors is an adult in good health.

This chain uses TRBV6-5 with TRBJ2-3; D not resolved. V was shortened by 4 bases and J by 1 base, with 6 bases between the two germline ends. The CDR3 spans 13 residues. Germline CDR1 and CDR2: MNHEY and SVGAGI. CDR3 in amino acids: CASSFRGTDTQYF. CDR3 DNA: TGTGCCAGCAGTTTTCGGGGCACAGATACGCAGTATTTT.

The chain uses TRBV5-1 and TRBJ1-3; D uncertain. There are 14 residues in the CDR3. In germline, CDR1 is SGHRS, CDR2 YFSETQ. V lost 0 bases and J 4 bases, leaving 8 bases between the germline ends. The CDR3, as DNA: TGCGCCAGCAGCTTGGGACCGACGGGAAACACCATATATTTT. This gives the protein CASSLGPTGNTIYF.

The chain carries TRBV6-5 and TRBJ2-3; D possibly uses TRBD1 or TRBD2 (5 bases each). Germline assignment: CDR1 MNHEY and CDR2 SVGAGI. Trimming pared 0 bases from V and 0 bases from J, leaving 10 bases between. The CDR3 covers 16 residues. The CDR3 nucleotides read TGTGCCAGCAGTTACTCAGGGACGGCGAGCACAGATACGCAGTATTTT. This sequence encodes CASSYSGTASTDTQYF.

This clone was seen a handful of times. This chain connects TRBV20-1 to TRBJ1-1; D is uncertain. This CDR3 comprises 11 residues. The germline gives CDR1 DFQATT, CDR2 SNEGSKA (reference sequence). Trimming left V 3 bases short and J 6 bases short, with 8 bases between. For the CDR3, the DNA is TGCAGTGCTAGTCGTCAGCCTGAAGCTTTCTTT. Translation: CSASRQPEAFF.

J is TRBJ2-1 and V is TRBV12-3 or TRBV12-4; 7 bases line up with TRBD1. There are 12 residues in the CDR3. V shed 7 bases, J shed 6 bases, and the junction held 3 bases outside the gene matches. In DNA, the CDR3 is TGTGCCAGCATGGGACAGCCCAATGAGCAGTTCTTC. Its translation: CASMGQPNEQFF.

The chain recombines TRBV7-8 with TRBJ2-5; D not certain. CDR3 size: 12 residues. Trimming removed 2 bases at V and 4 bases at J, with 5 bases between. CDR1 SGHVS and CDR2 FQNEAQ come from the germline V gene. CDR3 DNA sequence: TGTGCCAGCAGCTTAATCCGAGAGACCCAGTACTTC. It translates to CASSLIRETQYF.

This clone was recorded only once. The chain recombines TRBV3-1 (or the pseudogene TRBV3-2) with TRBJ1-2, with D unclear. The CDR3 is 14 residues long. Trimming shortened V by 0 bases and J by 0 bases, and 5 bases separated the two germline ends. CDR1 and CDR2 from the germline V gene are LGHDT and YNNKEL (reference sequence). The CDR3 DNA reads as TGTGCCAGCAGCCAAGACAGAGCTAACTATGGCTACACCTTC. Encoded protein: CASSQDRANYGYTF.

The chain has TRBV6-2 or TRBV6-3 and TRBJ2-1, with D perhaps TRBD1 (6 bases). Trimming removed 6 bases from V and 4 bases from J, with 10 bases in between. CDR1 is MNHEY, CDR2 SVGEGT, per germline. This CDR3 comprises 13 residues. The CDR3 here is CASSWGPYNEQFF. CDR3 sequence (DNA): TGTGCCAGCAGCTGGGGGCCATACAATGAGCAGTTCTTC.

This chain links TRBV4-1 with TRBJ2-2; the D gene is possibly TRBD2 (6 bases). CDR3 size: 14 residues. Germline CDR1 is MGHRA and CDR2 is YSYEKL. Trimming took off 1 base at V and 6 bases at J, with 9 bases between the two ends. Here the CDR3 reads CASSQVRESGELFF. The CDR3 DNA follows: TGCGCCAGCAGCCAAGTCCGGGAGTCCGGGGAGCTGTTTTTT.

V is TRBV7-9 and J is TRBJ2-7; a weak D match, TRBD1 (5 bases). Trimming took 2 bases from V and 3 from J, leaving 11 bases between them. This CDR3 region has 14 residues. Germline-derived CDR1 and CDR2 are SEHNR and FQNEAQ (reference sequence). CDR3 coding DNA: TGTGCCAGCAGCTTACTTGGCAGGGACTACGAGCAGTACTTC. This translates into CASSLLGRDYEQYF.

V gene TRBV5-1 combines with J gene TRBJ2-3; D gene uncertain. Germline V gives CDR1 SGHRS, CDR2 YFSETQ. V was trimmed by 0 bases and J by 2 bases, leaving 13 bases between them. The CDR3 is made up of 16 amino acids. This CDR3 is CASSLAPAPATDTQYF. In DNA, the CDR3 is TGCGCCAGCAGCTTGGCCCCCGCCCCGGCCACAGATACGCAGTATTTT.

The V and J genes are TRBV7-8 and TRBJ2-5; D possibly uses TRBD1 or TRBD2 (6 bases each). The germline V and J ends were trimmed by 5 bases and 1 base, with 11 bases remaining between them. CDR3 length: 14 amino acids. Per germline, CDR1 SGHVS and CDR2 FQNEAQ. The CDR3 is CASSMTGAQETQYF. The CDR3 DNA follows: TGTGCCAGCAGCATGACGGGGGCCCAAGAGACCCAGTACTTC.

This chain uses TRBV7-2 with TRBJ1-6; 7 nucleotides line up with TRBD1. CDR1 is SGHTA, CDR2 FQGNSA, per germline. The CDR3 has 16 residues. J lost 9 bases, V lost 1 base, and 9 bases had no gene match. CDR3: CASSLEGAEISSPLHF. CDR3 DNA: TGTGCCAGCAGCTTAGAGGGGGCGGAAATAAGTTCACCCCTCCACTTT.

This chain uses TRBV6-1 with TRBJ1-1; D is undetermined. The germline CDR1 and CDR2 sequences are MNHNS and SASEGT. This CDR3 region has 17 residues. Trimming took 0 bases from V and 3 from J, leaving 17 bases between them. CDR3 protein: CASSEARRVRWDTEAFF. The CDR3, as DNA: TGTGCCAGCAGTGAAGCGCGAAGGGTCAGGTGGGACACTGAAGCTTTCTTT.

V gene TRBV9 combines with J gene TRBJ2-7; either TRBD1 or TRBD2 may supply D (7 bases each). The length of the CDR3 is 13 residues. Germline lookup yields CDR1 SGDLS and CDR2 YYNGEE. Trimming stripped 4 bases from V and 6 bases from J, with 14 bases between. CDR3 protein: CASSPQGGVEQYF. DNA for the CDR3: TGTGCCAGCAGCCCCCAGGGGGGGGTCGAGCAGTACTTC.

The genes are TRBV6-1 and TRBJ2-7, with 7 nucleotides matching TRBD1. This CDR3 comprises 16 residues. The V and J ends lost 2 bases and 1 base, in that order; junction bases with no gene match: 8. Germline-derived CDR1 and CDR2 are MNHNS and SASEGT. CDR3 DNA: TGTGCCAGCAGTGAATGGTGGGACAGAATTTCCTACGAGCAGTACTTC. Residues: CASSEWWDRISYEQYF.

V usage is TRBV6-4 and J usage is TRBJ2-7; the match to TRBD2 covers 10 bases. The CDR3 has 14 residues. V shed 4 bases and J 5 bases; nucleotides not matched to a gene: 5. Germline V gene sequence: CDR1 MRHNA, CDR2 SNTAGT. CDR3 residues: CASSVSSGSDEQYF. The CDR3 bases are TGTGCCAGCAGTGTGTCTAGCGGGAGTGACGAGCAGTACTTC.

The chain recombines TRBV7-9 with TRBJ1-3, with D perhaps matching TRBD1 (5 bases). Trimming shortened V by 5 bases and J by 0 bases, and 11 bases separated the two germline ends. CDR1 and CDR2 from the germline V gene are SEHNR and FQNEAQ (reference sequence). The CDR3 runs 15 residues. The CDR3 is CASSPRGSSGNTIYF. DNA of the CDR3: TGTGCCAGCAGCCCTAGGGGCAGCTCTGGAAACACCATATATTTT.

The gene calls are TRBV5-5 and TRBJ2-4, with a tentative D call TRBD1 (5 bases). CDR3 size: 16 residues. Germline CDR1 is SGHKS and CDR2 is YYEKEE (reference sequence). Trimming shortened V by 0 bases and J by 0 bases, and 10 bases separated the two germline ends. For the CDR3, the DNA is TGTGCCAGCAGCTTGGAGGGGTGGCGAGCCAAAAACATTCAGTACTTC. Its translation is CASSLEGWRAKNIQYF.

This chain joins TRBV6-1 and TRBJ2-5; 7 nucleotides line up with TRBD2. This CDR3 has 16 residues. CDR1 MNHNS and CDR2 SASEGT come from the germline V gene. The V gene end was trimmed by 3 bases and the J gene end by 1 base; junction bases not matched to a gene: 8. CDR3 sequence (DNA): TGTGCCAGCAGTGAGGGGGGGAGCGGAATCCAAGAGACCCAGTACTTC. It yields the protein CASSEGGSGIQETQYF.

The gene calls are TRBV14 and TRBJ1-6; a possible D gene is TRBD1 (6 bases). The germline V and J ends were trimmed by 4 bases and 9 bases, with 10 bases remaining between them. Germline assignment: CDR1 SGHDN and CDR2 FVKESK. The CDR3 is made up of 13 amino acids. DNA of the CDR3: TGTGCCAGCAGCCGATTAGGGGGTTCACCCCTCCACTTT. Residues: CASSRLGGSPLHF.

The chain combines TRBV3-1 (or the pseudogene TRBV3-2) with TRBJ2-5; 9 nucleotides line up with TRBD1. Unmatched junction bases numbered 10, after V lost 3 bases and J lost 5 bases. There are 16 residues in the CDR3. In germline, CDR1 is LGHDT, CDR2 YNNKEL (reference sequence). The CDR3 DNA is TGTGCCAGCAGCCAGGGTTATTCGGGACAGGGTGAGACCCAGTACTTC. Translation: CASSQGYSGQGETQYF.

Of note for this clone: At the DNA level, this CDR3 is encoded by other sequences in the same sample as well. The chain carries TRBV5-1 and TRBJ2-5; possible D gene TRBD2, 6 bases. The V gene lost 1 base and the J gene lost 3 bases, with 7 bases spanning the gap. The CDR3 sequence is 13 residues long. Germline V CDR1 and CDR2: SGHRS, YFSETQ. CDR3 loop: CASSLWGEETQYF. DNA of the CDR3: TGCGCCAGCAGCTTGTGGGGGGAAGAGACCCAGTACTTC.

The chain uses TRBV4-1 and TRBJ2-2, with D perhaps TRBD2 (6 bases). The V and J ends lost 1 base and 6 bases respectively, with 18 bases between them. The germline gives CDR1 MGHRA, CDR2 YSYEKL. The CDR3 totals 17 residues. CDR3 sequence reads: CASSQVGRRRDAGELFF. The CDR3 bases are TGCGCCAGCAGCCAAGTAGGACGGAGGAGGGATGCCGGGGAGCTGTTTTTT.

The V gene is TRBV5-1, the J gene TRBJ2-7; the D gene could be TRBD1 or TRBD2 (5 bases each). V lost 4 bases and J 4 bases, leaving 15 bases between the germline ends. This CDR3 spans 14 amino acids. Germline V gene lookup returns CDR1 SGHRS and CDR2 YFSETQ. DNA for the CDR3: TGCGCCAGCAGCCACGGGGACCAAAAGTACGAGCAGTACTTC. Its translation is CASSHGDQKYEQYF.

J is TRBJ1-6 and V is TRBV19, with 9 bases that match TRBD1. Germline trimming cut 9 bases from V and 9 bases from J; bases unmatched to any gene: 12. CDR1 and CDR2 (germline): LNHDA, SQIVND (reference sequence). The CDR3 totals 15 residues. CDR3 in DNA: TGTGCCAGCACCAGGACAGGGGCAGGAATTTCACCCCTCCACTTT. It codes for CASTRTGAGISPLHF. The full variable domain, completed using reference TRBV19 and TRBJ1-6, is DGGITQSPKYLFRKEGQNVTLSCEQNLNHDAMYWYRQDPGQGLRLIYYSQIVNDFQKGDIAEGYSVSREKKESFPLTVTSAQKNPTAFYLCASTRTGAGISPLHFGNGTRLTVT.

The rearrangement joins TRBV7-9 to TRBJ1-2; 7 bases match TRBD1. In germline, CDR1 is SEHNR, CDR2 FQNEAQ (reference sequence). CDR3 length: 15 residues. V lost 5 bases to trimming and J lost 8 bases; unmatched junction nucleotides: 14. CDR3 in DNA: TGTGCCAGCAGCGCACCGGGACAGCCCCCAGGGGGCTACACCTTC. This translates into CASSAPGQPPGGYTF.

The chain combines TRBV11-2 with TRBJ1-3; D is uncertain. Germline V gene sequence: CDR1 SGHAT, CDR2 FQNNGV. The CDR3 is made up of 11 amino acids. The ends were cut back, 6 bases at V and 2 bases at J, with 2 bases in the middle. The CDR3 sequence is CASRAGNTIYF. In DNA form, the CDR3 reads TGTGCCAGCAGGGCTGGAAACACCATATATTTT.

The chain has TRBV28 and TRBJ1-5, with D possibly matching TRBD1 (5 bases). The CDR3 totals 15 residues. V shed 3 bases and J shed 2 bases, with 11 bases lying between them. Germline V gene sequence: CDR1 MDHEN, CDR2 SYDVKM. CDR3 residues: CASSLRQGGNQPQHF. CDR3 coding DNA: TGTGCCAGCAGTTTGCGCCAGGGTGGCAATCAGCCCCAGCATTTT.